This TCR beta chain is from a study of cytomegalovirus exposure and HLA in healthy donors. The study's findings and limits: A later analysis revealed that TCR association rates differed between HLA loci, peaking at DRB1 and bottoming out at HLA-C. Segments of the TCR beta V type were, in most cases, productive about 87% or about 30% of the time in an earlier analysis.

From germline, CDR1 is DFQATT and CDR2 SNEGSKA (reference sequence). This CDR3 contains 11 residues. With V trimmed by 5 bases and J by 12 bases, 9 bases remained unmatched. The PCR employed 60 Vbeta primers together with 13 Jbeta primers. Only in-frame clones appear in the TCRdb table, and some are missing; sequencing was by immunoSEQ multiplex PCR. The table lists fewer than 350,000 clones, 80% to 90% of them singletons, with roughly 2.3% in the top ten. This clone was counted only a few times. Its specificity is not known. The specimen was PBMCs. The receptor was derived from a woman under 30 in good health and CMV-seronegative. This chain connects TRBV20-1 to TRBJ1-2; 7 nucleotides align to TRBD1. CDR3 DNA sequence: TGCAGTGCTGTTATACAGGGGAAGCACACCTTC. This translates into CSAVIQGKHTF.